The table lists the clone carrying this T cell receptor beta chain with a few counts. Its antigen is currently unknown. Donors counted as nominally healthy when sampled, yet unrecorded immune exposures were likely. Trimming took off 0 bases at V and 5 bases at J, with 11 bases between the two ends. Germline V gene sequence: CDR1 SGHDT, CDR2 YYEEEE. The CDR3 is made up of 14 amino acids. The sample comes from a study of cytomegalovirus exposure and HLA in healthy donors. Study-wide results and caveats: In an earlier analysis, about 87% or about 30%: the productive usage of most TCR beta V segments.

The PCR made use of 60 Vbeta and 13 Jbeta primers. TCRdb's table, derived via immunoSEQ multiplex PCR, lists solely in-frame clones and lacks some. Of 150,000 to 200,000 clones in the sample, 77% were seen once. This clonotype was sampled from a woman in her 30s in good health and CMV-seropositive. The sequenced material came from PBMCs. The rearrangement uses TRBV5-6 and TRBJ2-5; D is unresolved. DNA for the CDR3: TGTGCCAGCAGCTTGGGAGGCTACGGGGAGACCCAGTACTTC. It translates to CASSLGGYGETQYF.